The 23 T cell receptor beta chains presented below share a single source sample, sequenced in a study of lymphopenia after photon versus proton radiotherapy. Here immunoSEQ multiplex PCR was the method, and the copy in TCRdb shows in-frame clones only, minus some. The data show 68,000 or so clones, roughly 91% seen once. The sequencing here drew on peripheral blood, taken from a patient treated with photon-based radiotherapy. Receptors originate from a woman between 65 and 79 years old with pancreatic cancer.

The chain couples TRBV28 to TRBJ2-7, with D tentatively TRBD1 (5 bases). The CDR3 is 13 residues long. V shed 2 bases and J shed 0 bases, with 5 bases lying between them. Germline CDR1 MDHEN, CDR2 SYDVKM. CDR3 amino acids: CASSLRGSYEQYF. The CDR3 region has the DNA TGTGCCAGCAGTTTAAGGGGCTCCTACGAGCAGTACTTC. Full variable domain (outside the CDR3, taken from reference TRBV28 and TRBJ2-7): DVKVTQSSRYLVKRTGEKVFLECVQDMDHENMFWYRQDPGLGLRLIYFSYDVKMKEKGDIPEGYSVSREKKERFSLILESASTNQTSMYLCASSLRGSYEQYFGPGTRLTVT.

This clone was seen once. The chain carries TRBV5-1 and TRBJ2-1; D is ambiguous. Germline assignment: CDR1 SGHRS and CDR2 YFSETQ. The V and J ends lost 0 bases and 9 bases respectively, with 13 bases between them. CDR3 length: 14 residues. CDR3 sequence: CASSLASSVPEQFF. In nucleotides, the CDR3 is TGCGCCAGCAGCTTGGCCTCCAGCGTCCCTGAGCAGTTCTTC.

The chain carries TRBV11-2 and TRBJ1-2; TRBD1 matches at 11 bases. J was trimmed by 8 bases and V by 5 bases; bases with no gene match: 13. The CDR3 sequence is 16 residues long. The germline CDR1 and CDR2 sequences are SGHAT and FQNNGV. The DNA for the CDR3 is TGTGCCAGCAGCCAACACCTAGGACAGGGGGCGCGGGGCTACACCTTC. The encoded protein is CASSQHLGQGARGYTF.

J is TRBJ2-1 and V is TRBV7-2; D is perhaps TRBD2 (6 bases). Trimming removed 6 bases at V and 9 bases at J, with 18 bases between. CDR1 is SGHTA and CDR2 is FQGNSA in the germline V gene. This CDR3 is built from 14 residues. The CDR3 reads CASSPEGRSVEQFF. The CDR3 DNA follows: TGTGCCAGCAGTCCGGAGGGCCGGAGTGTTGAGCAGTTCTTC.

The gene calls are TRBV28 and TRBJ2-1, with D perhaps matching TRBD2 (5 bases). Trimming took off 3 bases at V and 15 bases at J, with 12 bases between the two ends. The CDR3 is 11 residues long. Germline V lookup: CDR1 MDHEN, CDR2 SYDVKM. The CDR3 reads CASSFRDGRFF. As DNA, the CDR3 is TGTGCCAGCAGTTTCCGGGATGGAAGGTTCTTC. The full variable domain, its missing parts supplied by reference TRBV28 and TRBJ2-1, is DVKVTQSSRYLVKRTGEKVFLECVQDMDHENMFWYRQDPGLGLRLIYFSYDVKMKEKGDIPEGYSVSREKKERFSLILESASTNQTSMYLCASSFRDGRFFGPGTRLTVL.

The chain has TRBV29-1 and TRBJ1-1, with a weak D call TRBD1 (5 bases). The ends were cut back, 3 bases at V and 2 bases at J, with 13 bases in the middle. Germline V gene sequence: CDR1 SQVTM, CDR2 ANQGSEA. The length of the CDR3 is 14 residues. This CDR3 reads CSVDFTRENTEAFF. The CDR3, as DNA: TGCAGCGTTGATTTTACCAGGGAAAACACTGAAGCTTTCTTT.

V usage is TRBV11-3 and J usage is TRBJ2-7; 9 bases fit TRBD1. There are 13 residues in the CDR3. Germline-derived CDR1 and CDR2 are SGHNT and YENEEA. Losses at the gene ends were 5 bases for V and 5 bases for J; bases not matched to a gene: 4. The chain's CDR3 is CASSTGTGNEQYF. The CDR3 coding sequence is TGTGCCAGCAGCACCGGGACAGGGAACGAGCAGTACTTC.

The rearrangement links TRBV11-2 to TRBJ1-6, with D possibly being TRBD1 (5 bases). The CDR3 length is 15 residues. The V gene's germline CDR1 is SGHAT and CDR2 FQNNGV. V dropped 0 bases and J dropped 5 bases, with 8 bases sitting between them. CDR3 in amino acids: CASSLDGRDNSPLHF. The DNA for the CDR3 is TGTGCCAGCAGCTTAGATGGCAGGGATAATTCACCCCTCCACTTT.

The CDR3 sequence: CASSFFQPSYEQYF. CDR3 sequence (DNA): TGCGCCAGCAGCTTTTTTCAGCCCTCCTACGAGCAGTACTTC. The chain has TRBV5-1 and TRBJ2-7; D not resolved. Germline CDR1 and CDR2: SGHRS and YFSETQ. V lost 2 bases to trimming and J lost 0 bases, with 9 bases between them. CDR3 length: 14 amino acids.

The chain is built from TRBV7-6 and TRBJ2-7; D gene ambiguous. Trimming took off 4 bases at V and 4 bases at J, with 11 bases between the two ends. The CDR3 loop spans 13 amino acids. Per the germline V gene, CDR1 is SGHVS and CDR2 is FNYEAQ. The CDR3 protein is CASSSMGSYEQYF. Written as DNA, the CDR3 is TGTGCCAGCAGCTCGATGGGTTCATACGAGCAGTACTTC.

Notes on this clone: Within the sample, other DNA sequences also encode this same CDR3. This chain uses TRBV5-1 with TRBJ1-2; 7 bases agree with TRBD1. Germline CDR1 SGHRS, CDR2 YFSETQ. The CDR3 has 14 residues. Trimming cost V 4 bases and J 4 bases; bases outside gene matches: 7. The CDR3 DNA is TGCGCCAGCAGCGGAGGACAGGCTGCCTATGGCTACACCTTC. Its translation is CASSGGQAAYGYTF. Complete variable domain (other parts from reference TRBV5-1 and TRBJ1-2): KAGVTQTPRYLIKTRGQQVTLSCSPISGHRSVSWYQQTPGQGLQFLFEYFSETQRNKGNFPGRFSGRQFSNSRSEMNVSTLELGDSALYLCASSGGQAAYGYTFGSGTRLTVV.

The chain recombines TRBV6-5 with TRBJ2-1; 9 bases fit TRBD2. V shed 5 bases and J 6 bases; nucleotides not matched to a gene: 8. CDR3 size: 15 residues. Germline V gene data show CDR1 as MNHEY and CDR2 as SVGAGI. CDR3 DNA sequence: TGTGCCAGCAGTCGGCGGGAGGGCCGGTTCAATGAGCAGTTCTTC. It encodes CASSRREGRFNEQFF.

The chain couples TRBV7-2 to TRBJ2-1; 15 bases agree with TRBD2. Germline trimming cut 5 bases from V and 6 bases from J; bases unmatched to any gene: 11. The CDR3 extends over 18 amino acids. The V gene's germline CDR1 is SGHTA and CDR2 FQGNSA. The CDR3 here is CASSRGTSGRRLGNEQFF. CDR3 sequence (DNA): TGTGCCAGCAGCCGAGGGACTAGCGGGAGGCGATTGGGCAATGAGCAGTTCTTC.

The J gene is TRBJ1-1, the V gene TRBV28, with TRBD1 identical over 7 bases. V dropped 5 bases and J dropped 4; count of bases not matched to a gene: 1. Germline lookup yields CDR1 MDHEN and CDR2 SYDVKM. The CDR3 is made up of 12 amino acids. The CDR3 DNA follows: TGTGCCAGCAGTGGACAGGTCACTGAAGCTTTCTTT. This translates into CASSGQVTEAFF.

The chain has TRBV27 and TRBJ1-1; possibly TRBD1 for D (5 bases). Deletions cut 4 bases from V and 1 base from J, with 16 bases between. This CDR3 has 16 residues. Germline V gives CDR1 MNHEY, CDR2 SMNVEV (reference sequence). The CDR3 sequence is CASSSPRPGGNTEAFF. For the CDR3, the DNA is TGTGCCAGCAGTTCACCCCGGCCGGGGGGGAACACTGAAGCTTTCTTT.

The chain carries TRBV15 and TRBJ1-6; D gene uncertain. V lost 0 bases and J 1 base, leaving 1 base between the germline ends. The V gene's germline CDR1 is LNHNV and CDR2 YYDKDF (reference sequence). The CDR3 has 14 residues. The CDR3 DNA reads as TGTGCCACCAGCAGAGATTCCTATAATTCACCCCTCCACTTT. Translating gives CATSRDSYNSPLHF.

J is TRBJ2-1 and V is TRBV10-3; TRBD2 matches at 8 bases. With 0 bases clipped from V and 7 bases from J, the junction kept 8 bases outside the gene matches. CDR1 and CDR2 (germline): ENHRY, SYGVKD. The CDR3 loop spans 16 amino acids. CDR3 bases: TGTGCCATCAGTGAGTCAGAGCGGGGGTTGGGTAATGAGCAGTTCTTC. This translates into CAISESERGLGNEQFF.

In DNA, the CDR3 is TGTGCCAGCAGTTCCGGACAGGGGGCCACTGAAGCTTTCTTT. The encoded protein is CASSSGQGATEAFF. The J gene is TRBJ1-1, the V gene TRBV28; TRBD1 agrees at 11 bases. V was pared by 4 bases and J by 4 bases, with 2 bases of the junction left unmatched. This CDR3 has 14 residues. CDR1 is MDHEN and CDR2 is SYDVKM in the germline V gene. Supplemented by reference TRBV28 and TRBJ1-1, the full variable domain reads DVKVTQSSRYLVKRTGEKVFLECVQDMDHENMFWYRQDPGLGLRLIYFSYDVKMKEKGDIPEGYSVSREKKERFSLILESASTNQTSMYLCASSSGQGATEAFFGQGTRLTVV.

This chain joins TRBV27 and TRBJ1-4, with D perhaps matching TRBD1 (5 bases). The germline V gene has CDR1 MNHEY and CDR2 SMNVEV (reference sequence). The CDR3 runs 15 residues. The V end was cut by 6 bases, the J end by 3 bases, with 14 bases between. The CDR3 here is CASSRSGGANEKLFF. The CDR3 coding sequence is TGTGCCAGCAGCCGCTCCGGGGGTGCTAATGAAAAACTGTTTTTT.

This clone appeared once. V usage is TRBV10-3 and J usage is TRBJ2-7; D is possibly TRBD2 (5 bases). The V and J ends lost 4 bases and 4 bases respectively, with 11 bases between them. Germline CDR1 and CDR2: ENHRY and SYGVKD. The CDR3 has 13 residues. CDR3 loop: CAISGGGQYEQYF. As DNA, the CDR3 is TGTGCCATCAGTGGAGGAGGTCAATACGAGCAGTACTTC.

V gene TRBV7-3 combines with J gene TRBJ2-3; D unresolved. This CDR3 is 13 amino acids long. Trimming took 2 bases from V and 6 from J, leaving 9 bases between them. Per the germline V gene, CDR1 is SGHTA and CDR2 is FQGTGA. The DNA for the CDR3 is TGTGCCAGCAGCTTATTCATGGGCGATACGCAGTATTTT. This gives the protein CASSLFMGDTQYF.

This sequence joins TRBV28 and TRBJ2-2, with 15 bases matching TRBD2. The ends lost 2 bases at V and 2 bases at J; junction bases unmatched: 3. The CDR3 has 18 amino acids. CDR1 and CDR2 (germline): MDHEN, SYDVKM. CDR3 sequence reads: CASSLPGLAGGNTGELFF. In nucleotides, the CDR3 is TGTGCCAGCAGTTTACCGGGACTAGCGGGAGGCAACACCGGGGAGCTGTTTTTT.

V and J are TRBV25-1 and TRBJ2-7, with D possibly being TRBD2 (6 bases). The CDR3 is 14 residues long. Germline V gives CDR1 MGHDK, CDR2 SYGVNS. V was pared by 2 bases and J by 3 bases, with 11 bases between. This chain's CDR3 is CASSEPGTRYEQYF. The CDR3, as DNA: TGTGCCAGCAGTGAACCAGGGACTCGCTACGAGCAGTACTTC.